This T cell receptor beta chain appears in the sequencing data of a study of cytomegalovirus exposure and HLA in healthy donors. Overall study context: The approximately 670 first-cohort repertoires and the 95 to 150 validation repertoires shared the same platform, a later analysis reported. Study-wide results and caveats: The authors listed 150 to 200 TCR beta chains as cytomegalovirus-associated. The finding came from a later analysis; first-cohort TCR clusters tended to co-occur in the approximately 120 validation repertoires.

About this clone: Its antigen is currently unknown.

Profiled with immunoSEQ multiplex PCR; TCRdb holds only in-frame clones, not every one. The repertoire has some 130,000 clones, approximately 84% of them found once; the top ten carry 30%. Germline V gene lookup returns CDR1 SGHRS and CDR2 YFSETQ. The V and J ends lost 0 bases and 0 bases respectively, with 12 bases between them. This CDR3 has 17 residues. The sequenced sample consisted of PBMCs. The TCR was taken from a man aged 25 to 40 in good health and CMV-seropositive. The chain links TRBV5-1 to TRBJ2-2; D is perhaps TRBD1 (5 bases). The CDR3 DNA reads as TGCGCCAGCAGCTTGGTGTCGGCAGGGCCGAACACCGGGGAGCTGTTTTTT. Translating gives CASSLVSAGPNTGELFF.